The entry below gives a single T cell receptor (beta chain) sequence along with its context. The data derive from a study of blood T cell repertoires in COVID-19. The CDR3 spans 12 residues. V shed 3 bases and J shed 4 bases, with 7 bases lying between them. Germline V gene sequence: CDR1 SEHNR, CDR2 FQNEAQ (reference sequence). Sequencing used immunoSEQ multiplex PCR; TCRdb keeps in-frame clones, though not all of them. Among 350,000 to 500,000 clones listed, about 88% were seen once. Sequences were obtained from PBMCs or T cells enriched from blood (not recorded which). The sequence was obtained from a woman aged 18-29 years who had been exposed to COVID-19. The rearrangement links TRBV7-9 to TRBJ2-7, with D perhaps TRBD2 (5 bases). CDR3 DNA: TGTGCCAGCAGCTTCGGGGAATACGAGCAGTACTTC. Amino acids: CASSFGEYEQYF.